These 27 T cell receptor beta chains share one sample of origin, sequenced in a study of CD8+CD57+ T cells in acquired aplastic anemia. For CDR3 and TCR beta VDJ profiling, genomic DNA was the template used. TCRdb analysed the reads with MiXCR anew, one entry per CDR3 protein. The sample has roughly 170,000 distinct CDR3 sequences, about 50% seen once; the top ten hold about an eighth. Only patients with CD8+CD57+ cell expansion on flow cytometry were chosen for sequencing. Sequences were obtained from sorted CD4+, CD8+, or CD8+CD57+ T cells (not recorded which) from PBMCs. The origin of the receptors is a human donor with aplastic anemia.

This clonotype was counted between two and nine times. The J gene is TRBJ2-5, the V gene TRBV2; maybe TRBD2 (6 bases). Germline assignment: CDR1 SNHLY and CDR2 FYNNEI. V shed 8 bases and J shed 0 bases, with 10 bases lying between them. The CDR3 extends over 13 amino acids. CDR3 sequence reads: CASARGNQETQYF. The CDR3 nucleotides are TGTGCCAGCGCCCGGGGGAACCAAGAGACCCAGTACTTC.

The V call is TRBV5-1, the J call TRBJ2-7; TRBD1 aligns across 9 bases. CDR1 and CDR2 (germline): SGHRS, YFSETQ. V was clipped by 4 bases and J by 4 bases; unmatched bases: 9. The CDR3 runs 15 residues. Here the CDR3 reads CASSPGQGALYEQYF. The CDR3 bases are TGCGCCAGCAGCCCGGGACAGGGTGCCCTATACGAGCAGTACTTC.

This clonotype was counted at least ten times. The chain is built from TRBV7-2 and TRBJ2-1; D might be TRBD1 or TRBD2, each matching 5 bases. Trimming removed 3 bases at V and 5 bases at J, with 8 bases between. Germline assignment: CDR1 SGHTA and CDR2 FQGNSA. This CDR3 has 13 residues. CDR3 nucleotides: TGTGCCAGCAGCTTCCGGGGCCACAATGAGCAGTTCTTC. Translated: CASSFRGHNEQFF.

The table lists this clonotype with a few counts. This sequence joins TRBV19 and TRBJ2-1; tentatively, D is TRBD2 (5 bases). In germline, CDR1 is LNHDA, CDR2 SQIVND (reference sequence). The CDR3 length is 15 residues. V dropped 3 bases and J dropped 7 bases, with 16 bases sitting between them. The CDR3 DNA follows: TGTGCCAGTAGTATCGGTCTAGCCGTAGCGAATGAGCAGTTCTTC. It is translated as CASSIGLAVANEQFF.

The chain joins TRBV20-1 to TRBJ2-5; 7 positions match TRBD2. Germline-derived CDR1 and CDR2 are DFQATT and SNEGSKA (reference sequence). CDR3 length: 13 amino acids. Trimming cost V 4 bases and J 5 bases; bases outside gene matches: 7. CDR3 residues: CSATSGAVETQYF. As DNA, the CDR3 is TGCAGTGCTACGAGCGGGGCAGTGGAGACCCAGTACTTC.

This clonotype has a count of ten or more. The chain links TRBV5-1 to TRBJ1-2; D unresolved. V was trimmed by 0 bases and J by 1 base, leaving 7 bases between them. Germline loops: CDR1 SGHRS, CDR2 YFSETQ. The CDR3 totals 14 residues. The CDR3 DNA sequence: TGCGCCAGCAGCTTGGACACACTTAACTATGGCTACACCTTC. Its translation: CASSLDTLNYGYTF.

The chain links TRBV30 to TRBJ1-1; the D gene is possibly TRBD1 (5 bases). Germline values: CDR1 GTSNPN, CDR2 SVGIG (reference sequence). Trimming cost V 8 bases and J 1 base, with 11 bases left between them. The CDR3 runs 12 residues. The CDR3 sequence: CARKGRNTEAFF. The CDR3 nucleotides are TGTGCCCGTAAGGGGAGGAACACTGAAGCTTTCTTT. The full variable domain, its missing parts supplied by reference TRBV30 and TRBJ1-1, is SQTIHQWPATLVQPVGSPLSLECTVEGTSNPNLYWYRQAAGRGLQLLFYSVGIGQISSEVPQNLSASRPQDRQFILSSKKLLLSDSGFYLCARKGRNTEAFFGQGTRLTVV.

V gene TRBV6-5 combines with J gene TRBJ1-1; D ambiguous. Per germline, CDR1 MNHEY and CDR2 SVGAGI. The CDR3 runs to 13 residues. The germline V and J ends were trimmed by 2 bases and 1 base, with 5 bases remaining between them. CDR3 residues: CASSYKPNTEAFF. The DNA of the CDR3 is TGTGCCAGCAGTTACAAGCCGAACACTGAAGCTTTCTTT.

The chain recombines TRBV7-2 with TRBJ2-5, with 10 bases identical to TRBD2. Germline V gene lookup returns CDR1 SGHTA and CDR2 FQGNSA. The ends lost 6 bases at V and 5 bases at J; junction bases unmatched: 6. This CDR3 has 14 residues. CDR3 residues: CASRKREGRETQYF. The CDR3 nucleotides read TGTGCCAGCAGGAAGCGGGAGGGCCGGGAGACCCAGTACTTC. The full variable domain, its missing parts supplied by reference TRBV7-2 and TRBJ2-5, is GAGVSQSPSNKVTEKGKDVELRCDPISGHTALYWYRQSLGQGLEFLIYFQGNSAPDKSGLPSDRFSAERTGGSVSTLTIQRTQQEDSAVYLCASRKREGRETQYFGPGTRLLVL.

This clonotype was found many times. This rearrangement joins TRBV7-3 to TRBJ2-3; TRBD2 agrees at 7 bases. This CDR3 is built from 13 residues. V lost 5 bases, J lost 4 bases, and 3 bases stayed unmatched. In germline, CDR1 is SGHTA, CDR2 FQGTGA. This chain's CDR3 is CASSGGRADTQYF. The DNA of the CDR3 is TGTGCCAGCAGCGGGGGGAGGGCAGATACGCAGTATTTT.

The genes are TRBV25-1 and TRBJ1-1; TRBD1 agrees at 9 bases. This CDR3 contains 15 residues. V was clipped by 10 bases and J by 1 base; unmatched bases: 10. The germline CDR1 and CDR2 sequences are MGHDK and SYGVNS. Here the CDR3 reads CATHELTGGNTEAFF. CDR3 in DNA: TGTGCCACACACGAACTGACAGGGGGGAACACTGAAGCTTTCTTT.

V is TRBV25-1 and J is TRBJ2-1; a weak D match, TRBD2 (6 bases). V was trimmed by 4 bases and J by 3 bases, leaving 16 bases between them. The CDR3 extends over 16 amino acids. The germline gives CDR1 MGHDK, CDR2 SYGVNS. The CDR3 DNA reads as TGTGCCAGCAGTGCTAGTAGGGACTCAAGCTACAATGAGCAGTTCTTC. It translates to CASSASRDSSYNEQFF.

This clonotype has ten or more counts. The chain couples TRBV5-1 to TRBJ1-2; the D is unclear. The CDR3 runs 14 residues. Germline V gene lookup returns CDR1 SGHRS and CDR2 YFSETQ. The V and J ends lost 4 bases and 8 bases respectively, with 18 bases between them. CDR3: CASSPSDLRVGYTF. The CDR3 DNA sequence: TGCGCCAGCAGCCCCTCGGATTTAAGGGTGGGCTACACCTTC.

This chain joins TRBV12-3 or TRBV12-4 and TRBJ1-1; D gene uncertain. V was clipped by 4 bases and J by 4 bases, with 4 bases between them. This CDR3 has 11 amino acids. DNA for the CDR3: TGTGCCAGCAGTTGGGGCACTGAAGCTTTCTTT. This codes for CASSWGTEAFF.

The V gene is TRBV11-1, the J gene TRBJ1-5, with 8 bases lining up with TRBD1. Unmatched junction bases numbered 9, after V lost 5 bases and J lost 3 bases. CDR1 and CDR2 (germline): SGHAT, FQDESV (reference sequence). The CDR3 length is 16 residues. The DNA for the CDR3 is TGTGCCAGCAGCCACGTACAGGGGGGCTACAATCAGCCCCAGCATTTT. Translation: CASSHVQGGYNQPQHF.

This clonotype was detected many times. This rearrangement joins TRBV6-6 to TRBJ1-2; D might be TRBD1 (6 bases). Germline V CDR1 and CDR2: MNHNY, SVGAGI (reference sequence). Trimming removed 2 bases from V and 4 bases from J, with 14 bases in between. The CDR3 sequence is 15 residues long. The CDR3 reads CASSYRGVRRYGYTF. CDR3 in DNA: TGTGCCAGCAGTTACAGGGGGGTTCGCCGCTATGGCTACACCTTC.

V is TRBV19 and J is TRBJ2-1; TRBD1 matches 8 bases. Germline V CDR1 and CDR2: LNHDA, SQIVND (reference sequence). V dropped 3 bases and J dropped 5; count of bases not matched to a gene: 3. This CDR3 region has 14 residues. This chain's CDR3 is CASSMQGANNEQFF. The DNA for the CDR3 is TGTGCCAGTAGTATGCAGGGGGCCAACAATGAGCAGTTCTTC.

The V and J genes are TRBV15 and TRBJ2-1; 7 nucleotides match TRBD1. V lost 8 bases to trimming and J lost 4 bases; unmatched junction nucleotides: 5. This CDR3 has 13 amino acids. Germline CDR1 and CDR2: LNHNV and YYDKDF (reference sequence). The CDR3 DNA is TGTGCCACCTACGGGACAGAGTACAATGAGCAGTTCTTC. It specifies CATYGTEYNEQFF.

The J gene is TRBJ2-2, the V gene TRBV4-2; the match to TRBD2 covers 11 bases. CDR1 and CDR2 from the germline V gene are LGHNA and YNFKEQ. The junction had 6 bases not matched to a gene; V was cut back by 2 bases and J by 7 bases. This CDR3 comprises 16 residues. The CDR3 spells CASSQRSGGANGELFF. CDR3 bases: TGTGCCAGCAGCCAACGTAGCGGGGGGGCTAACGGGGAGCTGTTTTTT.

This clonotype came up a few times. The CDR3 bases are TGTGCCAGCAGAGAGTGGTATCAGGGGACTGAAGCTTTCTTT. This codes for CASREWYQGTEAFF. The J gene is TRBJ1-1, the V gene TRBV2; possibly TRBD1 for D (6 bases). Trimming removed 6 bases at V and 5 bases at J, with 16 bases between. This CDR3 has 14 residues. Germline V gene lookup returns CDR1 SNHLY and CDR2 FYNNEI.

The chain joins TRBV29-1 to TRBJ1-6; 8 nucleotides line up with TRBD1. The J segment lost 9 bases and the V segment lost 4 bases, leaving 8 bases of the junction unmatched. Germline V gene lookup returns CDR1 SQVTM and CDR2 ANQGSEA. CDR3 size: 14 residues. In nucleotides, the CDR3 is TGCAGCGTTGGAGAAGCAGGGGGCGGTTCACCCCTCCACTTT. Translating it yields CSVGEAGGGSPLHF.

The chain combines TRBV24-1 with TRBJ2-3; unclear D gene. CDR1 and CDR2 (germline): KGHDR, SFDVKD. The V and J ends lost 4 bases and 0 bases respectively, with 13 bases between them. The CDR3 length is 16 residues. The CDR3 DNA is TGTGCCACCAGTGACACTGGCAGGCTTAGCACAGATACGCAGTATTTT. Protein sequence: CATSDTGRLSTDTQYF.

This clonotype appeared a few times. The rearrangement joins TRBV2 to TRBJ2-5; 9 bases match TRBD2. Germline V gives CDR1 SNHLY, CDR2 FYNNEI. This CDR3 comprises 13 residues. The trim removed 4 bases at V and 7 bases at J, leaving 4 bases unmatched. This chain's CDR3 is CASSGTSVGTQYF. Written as DNA, the CDR3 is TGTGCCAGCAGTGGGACTAGCGTTGGGACCCAGTACTTC.

This clonotype was counted once. The chain employs TRBV7-9 and TRBJ1-1; no definite D call. The CDR3 sequence is 13 residues long. Trimming left V 5 bases short and J 11 bases short, with 18 bases between. Germline loops: CDR1 SEHNR, CDR2 FQNEAQ (reference sequence). The CDR3 coding sequence is TGTGCCAGCAGCCTCAGTCCGGCCCCGGGGGCTTTCTTT. Amino acid sequence: CASSLSPAPGAFF.

This clonotype showed up just a few times. The rearrangement joins TRBV29-1 to TRBJ2-3; 8 bases are a match to TRBD1. This CDR3 region has 12 residues. Germline values: CDR1 SQVTM, CDR2 ANQGSEA. After removal of 6 bases from V and 8 bases from J, the junction contained 7 bases not matched to a gene. The CDR3 loop reads CSVYGTGGTQYF. The CDR3 coding sequence is TGCAGCGTGTACGGGACAGGCGGTACGCAGTATTTT.

The genes are TRBV6-1 and TRBJ1-1; D is unresolved. With 2 bases removed from V and 6 bases from J, the gap between germline ends came to 7 bases. The CDR3 spans 12 residues. CDR1 is MNHNS and CDR2 is SASEGT in the germline V gene. CDR3: CASSEYSAEAFF. Written as DNA, the CDR3 is TGTGCCAGCAGTGAATACTCCGCTGAAGCTTTCTTT.

This clonotype was seen only once. The V and J genes are TRBV15 and TRBJ2-7; 8 positions match TRBD1. V lost 3 bases to trimming and J lost 2 bases; unmatched junction nucleotides: 6. Per the germline V gene, CDR1 is LNHNV and CDR2 is YYDKDF (reference sequence). The CDR3 covers 15 residues. CDR3 in amino acids: CATSSEQGGTYEQYF. The CDR3 DNA reads TGTGCCACCAGCAGTGAACAGGGGGGCACCTACGAGCAGTACTTC.